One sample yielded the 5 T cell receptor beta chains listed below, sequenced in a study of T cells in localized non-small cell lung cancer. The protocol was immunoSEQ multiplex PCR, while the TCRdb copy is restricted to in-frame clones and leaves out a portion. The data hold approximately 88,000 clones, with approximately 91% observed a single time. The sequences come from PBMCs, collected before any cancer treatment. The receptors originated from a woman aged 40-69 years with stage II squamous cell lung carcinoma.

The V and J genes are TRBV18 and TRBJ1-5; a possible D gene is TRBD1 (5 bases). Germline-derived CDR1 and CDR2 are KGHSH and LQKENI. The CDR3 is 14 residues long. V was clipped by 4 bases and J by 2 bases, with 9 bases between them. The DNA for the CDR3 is TGTGCCAGCTCACAGGGGATAGGCAATCAGCCCCAGCATTTT. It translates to CASSQGIGNQPQHF.

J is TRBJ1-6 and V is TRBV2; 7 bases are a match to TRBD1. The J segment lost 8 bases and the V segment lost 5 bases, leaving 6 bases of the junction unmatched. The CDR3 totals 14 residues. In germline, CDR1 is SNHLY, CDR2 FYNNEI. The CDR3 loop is CASSLRDRDSPLHF. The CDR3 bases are TGTGCCAGCAGTCTCCGGGACAGAGATTCACCCCTCCACTTT.

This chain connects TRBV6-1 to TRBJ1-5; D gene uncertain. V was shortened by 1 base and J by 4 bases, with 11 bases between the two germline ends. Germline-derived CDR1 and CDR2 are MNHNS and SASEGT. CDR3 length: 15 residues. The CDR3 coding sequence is TGTGCCAGCAGTGAAGTGGGAGGGTATAATCAGCCCCAGCATTTT. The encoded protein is CASSEVGGYNQPQHF.

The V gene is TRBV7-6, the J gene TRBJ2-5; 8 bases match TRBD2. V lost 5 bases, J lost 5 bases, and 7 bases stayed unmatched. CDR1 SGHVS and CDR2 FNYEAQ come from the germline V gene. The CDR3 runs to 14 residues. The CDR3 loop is CASSPGRAGETQYF. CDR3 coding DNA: TGTGCCAGCAGCCCCGGGAGGGCCGGGGAGACCCAGTACTTC.

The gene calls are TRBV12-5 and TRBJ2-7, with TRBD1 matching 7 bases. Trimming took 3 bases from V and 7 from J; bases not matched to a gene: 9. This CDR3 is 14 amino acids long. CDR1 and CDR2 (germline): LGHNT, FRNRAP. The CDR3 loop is CASGLFNRGEEQYF. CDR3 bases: TGTGCTAGTGGTTTATTCAACAGGGGTGAGGAGCAGTACTTC.